The 10 T cell receptor beta chains presented below share a single source sample, sequenced in a study of blood T cell repertoires in COVID-19. Some clones are missing from TCRdb's copy, which holds only in-frame ones; the method was immunoSEQ multiplex PCR. Among around 310,000 clones, 89% were seen once, and the ten largest hold around an eighth. The sequencing sample was made of peripheral blood. The receptors were sampled from a woman aged 55-75 years with acute or convalescent COVID-19.

V and J are TRBV6-2 or TRBV6-3 and TRBJ1-2; 8 bases match TRBD1. The CDR3 runs 13 residues. Germline-derived CDR1 and CDR2 are MNHEY and SVGEGT. Trimming took 5 bases from V and 6 from J; bases not matched to a gene: 5. The DNA of the CDR3 is TGTGCCAGCAGTCCCGACAGGGGAGATGGCTACACCTTC. Translated: CASSPDRGDGYTF.

The CDR3 nucleotides are TGTGCCAGCATCCGGGGAAATAATTCACCCCTCCACTTT. Its protein product is CASIRGNNSPLHF. This chain uses TRBV5-5 with TRBJ1-6; D is unresolved. There are 13 residues in the CDR3. Germline V gives CDR1 SGHKS, CDR2 YYEKEE (reference sequence). V dropped 6 bases and J dropped 5 bases, with 9 bases sitting between them.

The rearrangement joins TRBV4-1 to TRBJ2-6; 8 nucleotides match TRBD1. There are 14 residues in the CDR3. CDR1 is MGHRA and CDR2 is YSYEKL in the germline V gene. V trimming: 6 bases; J trimming: 8 bases; junction bases outside the gene matches: 6. CDR3 loop: CASSDWTGPNVLTF. The CDR3 DNA reads as TGCGCCAGCAGTGATTGGACAGGGCCCAACGTCCTGACTTTC.

The chain has TRBV6-5 and TRBJ2-1; TRBD1 matches 8 bases. Germline-derived CDR1 and CDR2 are MNHEY and SVGAGI. CDR3 size: 14 residues. V shed 7 bases and J 3 bases; nucleotides not matched to a gene: 5. DNA for the CDR3: TGTGCCAGCACCCAGACAGGGGACTACAATGAGCAGTTCTTC. Protein: CASTQTGDYNEQFF.

The genes are TRBV7-9 and TRBJ2-2; 7 positions agree with TRBD1. The CDR3 length is 16 residues. V shed 1 base, J shed 3 bases, and the junction held 5 bases outside the gene matches. The germline V gene has CDR1 SEHNR and CDR2 FQNEAQ (reference sequence). The CDR3 region is CASSLGQGLYTGELFF. The DNA for the CDR3 is TGTGCCAGCAGCTTAGGACAGGGTCTTTACACCGGGGAGCTGTTTTTT.

This chain connects TRBV23-1 to TRBJ2-1; 9 bases are shared with TRBD1. TRBV23-1 counts as an open reading frame of uncertain function. The CDR3 is made up of 19 amino acids. Trimming at V came to 0 bases and at J to 7 bases, leaving 16 bases not matched to a gene. Here the CDR3 DNA reads TGCGCCAGCAGTCAATCGGAGAGGCACAGGGGGCGAAGGGATAATGAGCAGTTCTTC. Translated, it gives CASSQSERHRGRRDNEQFF.

The chain uses TRBV9 and TRBJ2-2; 8 bases match TRBD1. Germline loops: CDR1 SGDLS, CDR2 YYNGEE. CDR3 length: 15 residues. The J segment lost 4 bases and the V segment lost 4 bases, leaving 6 bases of the junction unmatched. Here the CDR3 reads CASSTRQGPTGELFF. The CDR3 DNA is TGTGCCAGCAGCACACGACAGGGGCCCACCGGGGAGCTGTTTTTT.

V usage is TRBV29-1 and J usage is TRBJ2-7; 13 bases agree with TRBD2. Unmatched junction bases numbered 10, after V lost 5 bases and J lost 3 bases. The CDR3 is made up of 16 amino acids. From germline, CDR1 is SQVTM and CDR2 ANQGSEA. CDR3 sequence reads: CSVSRGLAGSVYEQYF. The CDR3 DNA is TGCAGCGTTTCGAGGGGACTAGCGGGATCCGTCTACGAGCAGTACTTC.

This clone showed up just once. This chain uses TRBV24-1 with TRBJ2-5; D is unclear. V dropped 4 bases and J dropped 2 bases, with 13 bases sitting between them. This CDR3 is built from 15 residues. Looked up from germline, CDR1 is KGHDR and CDR2 is SFDVKD. CDR3 sequence (DNA): TGTGCCACCAGTGACTTGCAGGCTACGCAAGAGACCCAGTACTTC. This gives the protein CATSDLQATQETQYF.

The chain couples TRBV7-2 to TRBJ2-7; the match to TRBD1 covers 11 bases. The ends lost 5 bases at V and 3 bases at J; junction bases unmatched: 6. The germline CDR1 and CDR2 sequences are SGHTA and FQGNSA. This CDR3 spans 15 amino acids. The CDR3 reads CASSTTGTGGYEQYF. The CDR3 bases are TGTGCCAGCAGCACCACCGGGACAGGGGGCTACGAGCAGTACTTC. Full variable domain (remainder filled in from reference TRBV7-2 and TRBJ2-7): GAGVSQSPSNKVTEKGKDVELRCDPISGHTALYWYRQSLGQGLEFLIYFQGNSAPDKSGLPSDRFSAERTGGSVSTLTIQRTQQEDSAVYLCASSTTGTGGYEQYFGPGTRLTVT.